These 10 T cell receptor beta chains were sequenced from one sample in a study of T cells in women clearing cervical HPV infection. Sequencing was performed with immunoSEQ multiplex PCR; in TCRdb, only in-frame clones are kept and a portion is missing. This sample carries approximately 30,000 clones, with 3.5% going to the ten biggest clones. Sample: blood buffy coat. The receptors derive from a woman between 18 and 75 years old with a cervical HPV16 infection that either progressed to CIN3+ or cleared (not recorded which).

About this clone: The CDR3 extends 3 residues past the end of the read, so its final part is completed from the germline J gene. The chain links TRBV25-1 to TRBJ2-1; TRBD1 aligns across 12 bases. Trimming cost V 2 bases and J 9 bases; bases outside gene matches: 17. Germline V gene data show CDR1 as MGHDK and CDR2 as SYGVNS. The CDR3 contains 19 residues. Partial CDR3 DNA: TGTGCCAGCAGTGAACTACTATATCCCCCGGGACAGGGGGCTGGTGAG. Its protein is CASSELLYPPGQGAGE. The complete CDR3 sequence is CASSELLYPPGQGAGEQFF.

Concerning this clone: Sequencing ends 3 residues short of the CDR3 end; the germline J gene provides the rest. The chain couples TRBV30 to TRBJ1-4, with TRBD1 matching 9 bases. The CDR3 runs 16 residues. In germline, CDR1 is GTSNPN, CDR2 SVGIG (reference sequence). CDR3 DNA, as far as it was read: TGTGCCTGGAGCCCGCCCGGGACAGGGCTGAGGTCACCA. Its protein is CAWSPPGTGLRSP. The whole CDR3 protein is CAWSPPGTGLRSPLFF.

Note on this clone: The CDR3 end falls 3 residues outside the read, so it is completed with the germline J gene. The chain recombines TRBV6-7 with TRBJ1-2; D possibly corresponds to TRBD1 (6 bases). TRBV6-7 counts as an open reading frame of uncertain function. The germline V and J ends were trimmed by 7 bases and 4 bases, with 28 bases remaining between them. The CDR3 covers 18 residues. CDR3 region: CASISIRFQGRGGYGYTF. The covered CDR3 bases are TGTGCCAGCATTTCTATCCGGTTTCAGGGGAGAGGAGGCTATGGC.

As to this clone: Read data end 3 residues before the CDR3 end; the end is taken from the germline J gene. The V call is TRBV2, the J call TRBJ2-5; D unclear. The germline V gene has CDR1 SNHLY and CDR2 FYNNEI. The germline V and J ends were trimmed by 5 bases and 1 base, with 17 bases remaining between them. The CDR3 totals 16 residues. The CDR3 sequence: CASSSMRRHPQETQYF. The sequenced part of the CDR3 DNA is TGTGCCAGCAGTTCGATGAGGAGACATCCCCAAGAGACC.

To note about this clone: The read gets to within 3 residues of the CDR3 end, and the germline J gene fills in the rest. This chain uses TRBV5-1 with TRBJ1-1; no definite D call. Trimming pared 0 bases from V and 4 bases from J, leaving 13 bases between. Germline CDR1 SGHRS, CDR2 YFSETQ. CDR3 length: 15 residues. CDR3 in amino acids: CASSLGRGGPTEAFF. The CDR3 DNA, read in part, is TGCGCCAGCAGCTTGGGTCGGGGAGGGCCCACTGAA.

Of note for this clone: The CDR3 is cut off 3 residues early in the read; its end comes from the germline J gene. The V call is TRBV5-4, the J call TRBJ2-1; 9 bases match TRBD2. CDR3 size: 15 residues. V was pared by 0 bases and J by 5 bases, with 3 bases of the junction left unmatched. CDR1 and CDR2 from the germline V gene are SGHNT and YYREEE (reference sequence). CDR3 bases read: TGTGCCAGCAGCTTGGTCCTAGCGGGAAACAATGAG. Translation: CASSLVLAGNNE. The complete CDR3 reads CASSLVLAGNNEQFF. The full variable domain, completed using reference TRBV5-4 and TRBJ2-1, is ETGVTQSPTHLIKTRGQQVTLRCSSQSGHNTVSWYQQALGQGPQFIFQYYREEENGRGNFPPRFSGLQFPNYSSELNVNALELDDSALYLCASSLVLAGNNEQFFGPGTRLTVL.

A word on this clone: The read terminates 3 residues ahead of where the CDR3 ends, so the germline J gene completes it. The rearrangement joins TRBV19 to TRBJ1-2, with D perhaps TRBD1 (5 bases). The germline CDR1 and CDR2 sequences are LNHDA and SQIVND (reference sequence). The CDR3 runs 14 residues. V was clipped by 8 bases and J by 7 bases, with 20 bases between them. The DNA read from the CDR3 is TGTGCCAGTGAAGAACCTGGAAGGGGTCCTGGC. Amino acids: CASEEPGRGPG. The complete CDR3 protein is CASEEPGRGPGYTF.

With regard to this clone: The read ends 3 residues shy of where the CDR3 ends; the end is completed using the germline J gene. The genes are TRBV20-1 and TRBJ2-5; TRBD1 aligns across 10 bases. This CDR3 is 11 amino acids long. Germline V gene data show CDR1 as DFQATT and CDR2 as SNEGSKA (reference sequence). V dropped 8 bases and J dropped 5; count of bases not matched to a gene: 2. The chain's CDR3 is CSRQGAETQYF. The covered CDR3 bases are TGCAGTCGACAGGGGGCCGAGACC.

The part of the CDR3 DNA that was read is TGTGCCAGCAGCTATAACTCGTACCCCGCAGATACG. Translated, it gives CASSYNSYPADT. The entire CDR3 reads CASSYNSYPADTQYF. The V gene is TRBV7-6, the J gene TRBJ2-3; no reliable D call. The read comes to an end 3 residues before the CDR3 does, leaving the germline J gene to fill in the end. V gave up 4 bases and J gave up 4 bases, with 15 bases separating them. The V gene's germline CDR1 is SGHVS and CDR2 FNYEAQ. The CDR3 has 15 residues. Filled out from reference TRBV7-6 and TRBJ2-3, the complete variable domain reads GAGVSQSPRYKVTKRGQDVALRCDPISGHVSLYWYRQALGQGPEFLTYFNYEAQQDKSGLPNDRFSAERPEGSISTLTIQRTEQRDSAMYRCASSYNSYPADTQYFGPGTRLTVL.

For this clone: The read halts 3 residues ahead of the CDR3 end, with the missing end drawn from the germline J gene. The rearrangement links TRBV20-1 to TRBJ2-3; 7 nucleotides align to TRBD1. The CDR3 covers 13 residues. Per germline, CDR1 DFQATT and CDR2 SNEGSKA (reference sequence). V lost 4 bases, J lost 5 bases, and 6 bases stayed unmatched. The CDR3 DNA, read in part, is TGCAGTGCTATCGGACAGGTGATAGATACG. Protein product: CSAIGQVIDT. The whole CDR3 protein reads CSAIGQVIDTQYF.